This T cell receptor (beta chain) was obtained from a study of T cells after posttransplantation cyclophosphamide. Study outcomes and limitations: Donor-recipient repertoire similarity was low at 1-2 months, rising over year one.

With regard to this clone: Its matching antigen is unknown.

Using immunoSEQ multiplex PCR, the repertoire was profiled, and TCRdb retains in-frame clones only, with some absent. The data hold 20,000 to 25,000 clones, with roughly 67% observed a single time. The sequence derives from a woman aged 60-75 years in good health, CMV-negative, and a related stem cell transplant donor. The sequenced sample was memory CD4+ T cells sorted from PBMCs.

CDR3 DNA: TGTGCCAGCAGCTTAGTTAGAGCGGGGGGGCATGGACAGACAGATACGCAGTATTTT. Translated: CASSLVRAGGHGQTDTQYF. The genes are TRBV7-2 and TRBJ2-3, with 10 positions matching TRBD2. Germline V gene data show CDR1 as SGHTA and CDR2 as FQGNSA. CDR3 length: 19 amino acids. V lost 1 base to trimming and J lost 3 bases; unmatched junction nucleotides: 13.